This T cell receptor (beta chain) was documented in a study of T cell repertoires in cytomegalovirus infection. A remark on this clonotype: What it binds is unknown.

From the reads, TCRdb called clonotypes with MiXCR, one entry per CDR3 protein. The table shows more than 250,000 distinct CDR3 sequences, with roughly 25% occurring only once. Trimming removed 7 bases from V and 2 bases from J, with 17 bases in between. The CDR3 loop spans 16 amino acids. Germline CDR1 SGHTA, CDR2 FQGNSA. The sequence was collected from a human donor in good health (CMV status not recorded). Some clones in this sample may be carry-over from other donors' samples. Material: cultured PBMCs, obtained from culture after CMV antigen stimulation. The chain combines TRBV7-2 with TRBJ2-2; perhaps TRBD2 as D (6 bases). Here the CDR3 DNA reads TGTGCCAGCACCCATAGAGGCGGGGCCAACACCGGGGAGCTGTTTTTT. This sequence encodes CASTHRGGANTGELFF.